This T cell receptor beta chain originates from a study of T cells after yellow fever vaccination. TCR cDNA was made by 5'RACE template switching, adding a universal primer site and UMIs. TCRdb reprocessed the 5' RACE reads via MiXCR and lists one record per CDR3 protein. The repertoire consists of roughly 94,000 distinct CDR3 sequences, with 8.9% occurring once and the leading ten covering approximately 15%. There are 15 residues in the CDR3. J was trimmed by 0 bases and V by 7 bases; bases with no gene match: 11. Per germline, CDR1 SQVTM and CDR2 ANQGSEA. The starting material was CD8+ T cells not binding an NS4B(214-222) dextramer, sorted from PBMCs, obtained around 15 days after the first yellow fever vaccination. The chain is built from TRBV29-1 and TRBJ2-5, with 7 bases lining up with TRBD2. The receptor was derived from a man younger than 30 who received the YFV17D yellow fever vaccine. The DNA for the CDR3 is TGCAGCGCGGAGGAACGGGGGGATAACCAAGAGACCCAGTACTTC. Protein sequence: CSAEERGDNQETQYF.